Listed here are 10 T cell receptor beta chains from one sample, sequenced in a study of CD8+CD57+ T cells in acquired aplastic anemia. Genomic DNA served as template for TCR beta VDJ and CDR3 profiling. TCRdb processed the reads anew with MiXCR; each CDR3 protein has one entry. The data contain approximately 59,000 distinct CDR3 sequences, roughly three fifths of them singletons. Flow cytometry had shown expanded CD8+CD57+ cells in the patients chosen for sequencing. Sequenced sample: sorted CD4+, CD8+, or CD8+CD57+ T cells (not recorded which) from PBMCs. The receptors shown here come from a human donor with aplastic anemia.

This clonotype came up many times. The CDR3 ends on some other residue instead of the conserved phenylalanine or tryptophan, so this is likely a read error. The DNA is left out, because the CDR3 cannot be placed on it with certainty; the CDR3 is given as TCRdb lists it. J is TRBJ1-1 and V is TRBV6-6; TRBD1 reflects the table's D call only, with no check against the DNA. The germline V gene has CDR1 MNHNY and CDR2 SVGAGI (reference sequence). The CDR3 is 12 amino acids long, termini counted. CDR3: CASSYSGGGQDV.

This clonotype is judged medium-sized. This chain joins TRBV7-9 and TRBJ2-1; 7 bases agree with TRBD1. After removal of 6 bases from V and 7 bases from J, the junction contained 3 bases not matched to a gene. The CDR3 is made up of 12 amino acids. Germline V lookup: CDR1 SEHNR, CDR2 FQNEAQ (reference sequence). CDR3 sequence reads: CASSLTGNEQFF. In DNA, the CDR3 is TGTGCCAGCAGTTTGACAGGGAATGAGCAGTTCTTC.

This clonotype was seen many times. The genes are TRBV9 and TRBJ2-1; the match to TRBD2 covers 9 bases. The trim removed 0 bases at V and 6 bases at J, leaving 7 bases unmatched. The CDR3 is 16 amino acids. The germline CDR1 and CDR2 sequences are SGDLS and YYNGEE. The CDR3: CASSVDGRGGPNEQFF. In DNA, the CDR3 is TGTGCCAGCAGCGTAGATGGGCGGGGGGGACCCAATGAGCAGTTCTTC.

A single count supports this clonotype. This rearrangement joins TRBV10-3 to TRBJ1-5; no definite D call. V lost 6 bases to trimming and J lost 0 bases, with 9 bases between them. Looked up from germline, CDR1 is ENHRY and CDR2 is SYGVKD. The CDR3 length is 14 residues. CDR3 region: CAISYDGSNQPQHF. As DNA, the CDR3 is TGTGCCATCAGCTATGACGGTAGCAATCAGCCCCAGCATTTT.

Many counts were recorded for this clonotype. The CDR3: CASSADRAEQYF. Here the CDR3 DNA reads TGTGCCAGCAGTGCTGACAGGGCCGAGCAGTACTTC. The chain employs TRBV28 and TRBJ2-7; 7 bases match TRBD1. The V gene end was trimmed by 5 bases and the J gene end by 6 bases; junction bases not matched to a gene: 4. Germline-derived CDR1 and CDR2 are MDHEN and SYDVKM. This CDR3 comprises 12 residues. Full variable domain (remainder filled in from reference TRBV28 and TRBJ2-7): DVKVTQSSRYLVKRTGEKVFLECVQDMDHENMFWYRQDPGLGLRLIYFSYDVKMKEKGDIPEGYSVSREKKERFSLILESASTNQTSMYLCASSADRAEQYFGPGTRLTVT.

For the CDR3, the DNA is TGTGCCTGGACCCGTGGGTACAGCACAGATACGCAGTATTTT. Encoded protein: CAWTRGYSTDTQYF. V usage is TRBV30 and J usage is TRBJ2-3; D gene unclear. CDR3 length: 14 amino acids. Germline assignment: CDR1 GTSNPN and CDR2 SVGIG (reference sequence). Trimming removed 4 bases at V and 0 bases at J, with 11 bases between.

The rearrangement links TRBV10-1 to TRBJ2-3; D is perhaps TRBD1 (6 bases). Germline loops: CDR1 WNHNN, CDR2 SYGVQD (reference sequence). CDR3 length: 18 residues. V dropped 4 bases and J dropped 1 base, with 21 bases sitting between them. The CDR3 sequence: CASSAVLTGANRTDTQYF. The CDR3 DNA is TGCGCCAGCAGTGCCGTACTGACAGGCGCCAACCGCACAGATACGCAGTATTTT.

This clonotype was found many times. V gene TRBV6-5 combines with J gene TRBJ1-1, with D possibly TRBD1 on 6 matching bases. The germline CDR1 and CDR2 sequences are MNHEY and SVGAGI. The CDR3 spans 15 residues. Trimming pared 3 bases from V and 3 bases from J, leaving 14 bases between. CDR3 sequence: CASSYLEEGDTEAFF. The CDR3 DNA reads as TGTGCCAGCAGTTATTTGGAAGAGGGGGACACTGAAGCTTTCTTT.

This clonotype was counted only a few times. One junction end does not reproduce the germline sequence, and a read error may be involved. The rearrangement links TRBV2 to TRBJ2-1; D is possibly TRBD1 (6 bases). CDR3 size: 13 residues. The germline gives CDR1 SNHLY, CDR2 FYNNEI. The chain's CDR3 is CANSDRIHNEQFF. DNA for the CDR3: TGTGCCAACAGTGACAGGATCCACAATGAGCAGTTCTTC. Together with reference TRBV2 and TRBJ2-1, the CDR3 gives the full variable domain: EPEVTQTPSHQVTQMGQEVILRCVPISNHLYFYWYRQILGQKVEFLVSFYNNEISEKSEIFDDQFSVERPDGSNFTLKIRSTKLEDSAMYFCANSDRIHNEQFFGPGTRLTVL.

The rearrangement joins TRBV9 to TRBJ2-1; a weak D match, TRBD2 (6 bases). The V gene lost 0 bases and the J gene lost 2 bases, with 18 bases spanning the gap. The CDR3 has 18 residues. Germline V lookup: CDR1 SGDLS, CDR2 YYNGEE. CDR3 amino acids: CASSVVGLRDRAYNEQFF. CDR3 nucleotides: TGTGCCAGCAGCGTAGTCGGCTTGCGGGACCGAGCCTACAATGAGCAGTTCTTC.